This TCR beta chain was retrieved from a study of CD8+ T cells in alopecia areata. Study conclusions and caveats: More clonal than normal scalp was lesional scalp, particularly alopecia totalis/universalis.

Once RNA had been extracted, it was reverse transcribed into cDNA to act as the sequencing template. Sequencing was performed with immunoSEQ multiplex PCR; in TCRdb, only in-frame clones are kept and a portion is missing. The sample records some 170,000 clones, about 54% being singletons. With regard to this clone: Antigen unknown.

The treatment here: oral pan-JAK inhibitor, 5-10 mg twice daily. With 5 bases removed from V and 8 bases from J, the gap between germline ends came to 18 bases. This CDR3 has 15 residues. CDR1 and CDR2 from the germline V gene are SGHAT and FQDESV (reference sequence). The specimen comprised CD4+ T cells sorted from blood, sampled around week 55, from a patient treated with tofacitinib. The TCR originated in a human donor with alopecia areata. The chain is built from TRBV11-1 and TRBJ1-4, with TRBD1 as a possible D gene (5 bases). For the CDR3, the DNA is TGTGCCAGCAGCCCGAGGGACGACCTTGGGGAAAAACTGTTTTTT. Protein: CASSPRDDLGEKLFF.